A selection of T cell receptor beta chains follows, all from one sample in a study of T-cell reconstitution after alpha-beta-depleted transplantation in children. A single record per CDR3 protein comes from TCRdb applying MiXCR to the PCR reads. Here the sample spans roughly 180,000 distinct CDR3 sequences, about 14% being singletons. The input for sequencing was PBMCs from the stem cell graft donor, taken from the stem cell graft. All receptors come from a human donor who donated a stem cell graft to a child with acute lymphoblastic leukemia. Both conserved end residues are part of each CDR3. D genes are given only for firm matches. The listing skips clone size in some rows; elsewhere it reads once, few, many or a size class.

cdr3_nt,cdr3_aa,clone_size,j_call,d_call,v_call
TGTGCCAGCAGCCGCGGTCTAAGGACTAGCGGGAGAGGAAATACGCAGTATTTT,CASSRGLRTSGRGNTQYF,-,TRBJ2-3,TRBD2,TRBV11-2
TGTGCCAGCAGCCCTGGGACTATTAGCACAGATACGCAGTATTTT,CASSPGTISTDTQYF,many,TRBJ2-3,TRBD2,TRBV4-2
TGCGCCAGCAGCTCAGGACCGGGACAGGGCTACGAGCAGTACTTC,CASSSGPGQGYEQYF,many,TRBJ2-7,TRBD1,TRBV5-1
TGCGCCAGCAGCCCGGAGGGGGCGCGGGGTACTGAAGCTTTCTTT,CASSPEGARGTEAFF,many,TRBJ1-1,TRBD1,TRBV5-1
TGCAGTGCTAGAGTTCTGCCGGGGACAGATACGCAGTATTTT,CSARVLPGTDTQYF,few,TRBJ2-3,-,TRBV20-1
TGCAGGGCAACGACGCACGGGGATGAGCAGTTCTTC,CRATTHGDEQFF,many,TRBJ2-1,-,TRBV20-1
TGTGCCAGCAGCCATAACATAGGAACTAATGAAAAACTGTTTTTT,CASSHNIGTNEKLFF,many,TRBJ1-4,-,TRBV14
TGCAGTGCTCCCGGGACAGGGGACACTGAAGCTTTCTTT,CSAPGTGDTEAFF,-,TRBJ1-1,TRBD1,TRBV20-1
TGTGCCAGCAGCCAATCTGGACAGGGCTATGGCTACACCTTC,CASSQSGQGYGYTF,many,TRBJ1-2,TRBD1,TRBV16
TGCAGTGCTAGTGACCGGCCCGAGGAGGAGCAGTTCTTC,CSASDRPEEEQFF,-,TRBJ2-1,-,TRBV20-1